Listed here are 5 T cell receptor beta chains from one sample, sequenced in a study of metastatic and nonmetastatic thyroid tumors. Each patient came to thyroid surgery without any prior treatment (of any kind). TCRdb used MiXCR to call clones anew from the PCR reads. The sample shows about 21,000 clones, roughly 29% of them seen only once. Sequencing was performed on blood. The receptors here all came from a female donor with papillary thyroid cancer or a benign thyroid nodule (not recorded which). Some clones in this sample may be carry-over from other donors' samples.

J is TRBJ2-2 and V is TRBV5-1; D is unresolved. The germline CDR1 and CDR2 sequences are SGHRS and YFSETQ. V lost 4 bases and J lost 1, with 2 bases in between. The CDR3 runs to 12 residues. The CDR3 spells CASSRNTGELFF. The CDR3 region has the DNA TGCGCCAGCAGCAGGAACACCGGGGAGCTGTTTTTT.

V usage is TRBV13 and J usage is TRBJ2-1; D gene uncertain. The CDR3 is made up of 16 amino acids. V was trimmed by 4 bases and J by 10 bases, leaving 23 bases between them. Germline assignment: CDR1 PRHDT and CDR2 FYEKMQ (reference sequence). CDR3 coding DNA: TGTGCCAGCAGCTCAATTTTAGGCGACCCACCGAGGGAGCAGTTCTTC. This encodes CASSSILGDPPREQFF.

This sequence joins TRBV20-1 and TRBJ2-1; D is perhaps TRBD1 (5 bases). Germline V gives CDR1 DFQATT, CDR2 SNEGSKA (reference sequence). Trimming cost V 3 bases and J 2 bases, with 14 bases left between them. This CDR3 contains 15 residues. Here the CDR3 reads CSASGADLAYNEQFF. For the CDR3, the DNA is TGCAGTGCTAGTGGGGCAGATTTAGCCTACAATGAGCAGTTCTTC.

This clone is medium-sized (0.01 to 0.1%) by share. This chain uses TRBV6-1 with TRBJ1-1; perhaps TRBD1 as D (6 bases). The V gene's germline CDR1 is MNHNS and CDR2 SASEGT. The CDR3 is made up of 15 amino acids. Trimming left V 4 bases short and J 3 bases short, with 15 bases between. The CDR3 DNA reads TGTGCCAGCAGTGGTCTAAGGACAGCCTACACTGAAGCTTTCTTT. As protein: CASSGLRTAYTEAFF.

The chain combines TRBV19 with TRBJ1-1; D is undetermined. Germline-derived CDR1 and CDR2 are LNHDA and SQIVND (reference sequence). This CDR3 is 13 amino acids long. V was trimmed by 6 bases and J by 0 bases, leaving 8 bases between them. CDR3: CASSLVLNTEAFF. CDR3 sequence (DNA): TGTGCCAGTAGCTTGGTTTTGAACACTGAAGCTTTCTTT. Full variable domain (outside the CDR3, taken from reference TRBV19 and TRBJ1-1): DGGITQSPKYLFRKEGQNVTLSCEQNLNHDAMYWYRQDPGQGLRLIYYSQIVNDFQKGDIAEGYSVSREKKESFPLTVTSAQKNPTAFYLCASSLVLNTEAFFGQGTRLTVV.